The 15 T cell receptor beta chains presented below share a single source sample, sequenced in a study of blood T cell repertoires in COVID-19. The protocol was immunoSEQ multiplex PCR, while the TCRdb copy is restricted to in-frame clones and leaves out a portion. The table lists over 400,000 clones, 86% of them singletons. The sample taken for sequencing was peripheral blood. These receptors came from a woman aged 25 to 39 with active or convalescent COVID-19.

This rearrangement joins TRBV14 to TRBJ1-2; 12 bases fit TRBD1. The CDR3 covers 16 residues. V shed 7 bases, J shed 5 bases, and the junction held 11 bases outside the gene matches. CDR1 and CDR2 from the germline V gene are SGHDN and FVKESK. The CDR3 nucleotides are TGTGCCAGCACCAAGGGACAGGGGGCTTTTCCTTATGGCTACACCTTC. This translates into CASTKGQGAFPYGYTF.

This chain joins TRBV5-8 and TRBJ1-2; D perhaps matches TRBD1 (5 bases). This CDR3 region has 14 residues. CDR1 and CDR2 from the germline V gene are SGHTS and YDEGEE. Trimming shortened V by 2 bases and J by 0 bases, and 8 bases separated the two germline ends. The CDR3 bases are TGTGCCAGCAGCTTCCAGACAGCTAACTATGGCTACACCTTC. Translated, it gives CASSFQTANYGYTF. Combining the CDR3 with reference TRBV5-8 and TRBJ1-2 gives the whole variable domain EAGVTQSPTHLIKTRGQQATLRCSPISGHTSVYWYQQALGLGLQFLLWYDEGEERNRGNFPPRFSGRQFPNYSSELNVNALELEDSALYLCASSFQTANYGYTFGSGTRLTVV.

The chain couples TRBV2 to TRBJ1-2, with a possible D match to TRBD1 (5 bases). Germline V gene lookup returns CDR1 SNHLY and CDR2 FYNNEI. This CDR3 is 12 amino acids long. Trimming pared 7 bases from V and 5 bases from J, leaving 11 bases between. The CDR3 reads CASNQGYYGYTF. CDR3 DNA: TGTGCCAGCAACCAGGGTTATTATGGCTACACCTTC.

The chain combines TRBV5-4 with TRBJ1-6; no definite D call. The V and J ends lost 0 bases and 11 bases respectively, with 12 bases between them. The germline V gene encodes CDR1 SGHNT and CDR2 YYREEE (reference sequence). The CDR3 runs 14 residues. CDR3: CASSLESQNTPLHF. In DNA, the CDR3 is TGTGCCAGCAGCTTGGAGTCCCAGAACACACCCCTCCACTTT.

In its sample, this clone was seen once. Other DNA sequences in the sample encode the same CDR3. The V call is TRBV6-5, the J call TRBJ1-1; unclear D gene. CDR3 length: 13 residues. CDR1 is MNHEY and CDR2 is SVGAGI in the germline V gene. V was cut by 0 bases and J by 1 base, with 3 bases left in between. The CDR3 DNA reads TGTGCCAGCAGTTACTCGAGGAACACTGAAGCTTTCTTT. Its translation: CASSYSRNTEAFF.

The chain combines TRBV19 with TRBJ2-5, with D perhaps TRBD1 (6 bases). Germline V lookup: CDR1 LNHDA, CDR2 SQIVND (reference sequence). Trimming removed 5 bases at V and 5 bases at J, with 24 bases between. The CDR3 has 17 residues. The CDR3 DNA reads TGTGCCAGTAGTCCAACCCAGGGGTCCCCCTTCACGGAGACCCAGTACTTC. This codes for CASSPTQGSPFTETQYF.

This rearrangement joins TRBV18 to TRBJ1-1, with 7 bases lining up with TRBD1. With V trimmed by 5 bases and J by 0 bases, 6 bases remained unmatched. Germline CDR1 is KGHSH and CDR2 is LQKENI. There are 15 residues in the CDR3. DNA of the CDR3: TGTGCCAGCTCAAAAAATACAGGGGTGAACACTGAAGCTTTCTTT. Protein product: CASSKNTGVNTEAFF.

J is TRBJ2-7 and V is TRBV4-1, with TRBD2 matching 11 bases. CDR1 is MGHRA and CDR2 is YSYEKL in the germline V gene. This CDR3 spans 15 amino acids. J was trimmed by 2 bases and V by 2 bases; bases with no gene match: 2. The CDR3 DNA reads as TGCGCCAGCAGCCAACTAGCGGGGGGCGCCTACGAGCAGTACTTC. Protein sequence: CASSQLAGGAYEQYF.

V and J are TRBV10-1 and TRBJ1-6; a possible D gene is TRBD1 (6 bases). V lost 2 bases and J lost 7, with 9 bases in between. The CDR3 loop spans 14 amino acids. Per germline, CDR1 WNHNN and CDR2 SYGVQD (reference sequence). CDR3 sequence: CASSETGNNSPLHF. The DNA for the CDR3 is TGCGCCAGCAGTGAGACAGGGAACAATTCACCCCTCCACTTT.

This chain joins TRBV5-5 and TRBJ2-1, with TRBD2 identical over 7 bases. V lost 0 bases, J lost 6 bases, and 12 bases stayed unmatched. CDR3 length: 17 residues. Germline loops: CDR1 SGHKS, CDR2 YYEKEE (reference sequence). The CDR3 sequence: CASSLVFFMGEGNEQFF. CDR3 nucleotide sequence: TGTGCCAGCAGCTTGGTCTTCTTTATGGGGGAGGGCAATGAGCAGTTCTTC.

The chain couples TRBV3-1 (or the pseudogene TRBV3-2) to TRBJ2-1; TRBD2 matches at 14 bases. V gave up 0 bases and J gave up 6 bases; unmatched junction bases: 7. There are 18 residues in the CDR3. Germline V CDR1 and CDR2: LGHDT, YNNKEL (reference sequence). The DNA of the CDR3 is TGTGCCAGCAGCCAAGAGCCCAGACTAGCGGGGGGGGTCAATGAGCAGTTCTTC. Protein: CASSQEPRLAGGVNEQFF.

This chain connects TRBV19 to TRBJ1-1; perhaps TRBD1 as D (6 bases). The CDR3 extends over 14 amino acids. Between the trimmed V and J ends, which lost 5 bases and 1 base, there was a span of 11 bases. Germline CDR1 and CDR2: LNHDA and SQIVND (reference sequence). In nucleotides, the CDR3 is TGTGCCAGTAGTGGACCACAGGGGAACACTGAAGCTTTCTTT. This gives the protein CASSGPQGNTEAFF. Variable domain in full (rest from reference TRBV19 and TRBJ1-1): DGGITQSPKYLFRKEGQNVTLSCEQNLNHDAMYWYRQDPGQGLRLIYYSQIVNDFQKGDIAEGYSVSREKKESFPLTVTSAQKNPTAFYLCASSGPQGNTEAFFGQGTRLTVV.

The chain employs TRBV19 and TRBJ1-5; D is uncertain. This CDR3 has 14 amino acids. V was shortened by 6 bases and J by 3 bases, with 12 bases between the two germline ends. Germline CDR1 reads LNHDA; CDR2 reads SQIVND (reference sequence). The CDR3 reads CASRTGFNNQPQHF. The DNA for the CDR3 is TGTGCCAGTAGGACGGGATTCAACAATCAGCCCCAGCATTTT.

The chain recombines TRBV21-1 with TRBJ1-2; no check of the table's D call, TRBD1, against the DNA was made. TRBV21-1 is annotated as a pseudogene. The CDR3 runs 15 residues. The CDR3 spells CASSKAQGSYYGYTF. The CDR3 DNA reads TGTGCCAGCAGCAAAGCTCAGGGGTCATACTATGGCTACACCTTC.

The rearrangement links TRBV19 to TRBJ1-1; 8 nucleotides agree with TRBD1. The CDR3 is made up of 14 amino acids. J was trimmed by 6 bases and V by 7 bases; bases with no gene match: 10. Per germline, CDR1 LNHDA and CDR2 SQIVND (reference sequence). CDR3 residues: CASTLRTGTAEAFF. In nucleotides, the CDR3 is TGTGCCAGTACCCTTAGGACAGGGACGGCTGAAGCTTTCTTT.